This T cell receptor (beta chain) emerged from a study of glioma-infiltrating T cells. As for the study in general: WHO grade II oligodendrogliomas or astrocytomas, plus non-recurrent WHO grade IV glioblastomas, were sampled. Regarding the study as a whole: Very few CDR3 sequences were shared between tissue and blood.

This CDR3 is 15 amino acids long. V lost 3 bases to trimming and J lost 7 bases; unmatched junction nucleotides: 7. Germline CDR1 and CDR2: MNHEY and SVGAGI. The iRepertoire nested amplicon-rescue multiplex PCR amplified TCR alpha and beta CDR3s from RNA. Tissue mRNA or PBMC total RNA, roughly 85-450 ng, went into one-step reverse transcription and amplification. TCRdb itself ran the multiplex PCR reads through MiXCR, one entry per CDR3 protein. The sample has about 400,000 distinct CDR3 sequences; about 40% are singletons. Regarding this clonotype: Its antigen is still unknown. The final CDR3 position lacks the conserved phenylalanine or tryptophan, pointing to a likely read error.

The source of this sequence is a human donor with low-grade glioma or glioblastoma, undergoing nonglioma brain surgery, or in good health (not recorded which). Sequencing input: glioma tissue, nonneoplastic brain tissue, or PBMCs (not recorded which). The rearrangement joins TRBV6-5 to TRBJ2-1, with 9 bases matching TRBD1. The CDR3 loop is CASSYIGTGRNEQFS. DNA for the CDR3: TGTGCCAGCAGTTATATAGGGACAGGGAGGAATGAGCAGTTCTCC.